This T cell receptor (beta chain) was documented in a study of stem cell transplantation in POMP-related autoinflammatory disease. Study at large: Defective thymoproteasomes were hypothesized to impair CD8+ T-cell positive selection. CD8+ T cells were low and CD4+ cells naive-skewed before transplant. The study, taken as a whole, reports: A trend toward lower repertoire diversity and greater clonality appeared in every analyzed T-cell subset of PRAID patients. In PRAID patients, the number of distinct TRB V-J gene pairings was restricted.

Note on this clone: Its specificity is unknown.

Trimming stripped 2 bases from V and 3 bases from J, with 13 bases between. From germline, CDR1 is MNHEY and CDR2 SMNVEV (reference sequence). The CDR3 is 15 residues long. The repertoire was sequenced with immunoSEQ multiplex PCR; TCRdb's copy has only in-frame clones and lacks some. Here the sample spans some 31,000 clones, about 90% being singletons. The chain is built from TRBV27 and TRBJ1-1, with a weak D call TRBD1 (6 bases). Material: CD4+ T cells from PBMCs, obtained before stem cell transplantation. The receptor's source is a human donor with POMP-related autoinflammation and immune dysregulation (PRAID). The CDR3 DNA reads as TGTGCCAGCAGTTTAACTAGGAGGGGGGACACTGAAGCTTTCTTT. Translated: CASSLTRRGDTEAFF.